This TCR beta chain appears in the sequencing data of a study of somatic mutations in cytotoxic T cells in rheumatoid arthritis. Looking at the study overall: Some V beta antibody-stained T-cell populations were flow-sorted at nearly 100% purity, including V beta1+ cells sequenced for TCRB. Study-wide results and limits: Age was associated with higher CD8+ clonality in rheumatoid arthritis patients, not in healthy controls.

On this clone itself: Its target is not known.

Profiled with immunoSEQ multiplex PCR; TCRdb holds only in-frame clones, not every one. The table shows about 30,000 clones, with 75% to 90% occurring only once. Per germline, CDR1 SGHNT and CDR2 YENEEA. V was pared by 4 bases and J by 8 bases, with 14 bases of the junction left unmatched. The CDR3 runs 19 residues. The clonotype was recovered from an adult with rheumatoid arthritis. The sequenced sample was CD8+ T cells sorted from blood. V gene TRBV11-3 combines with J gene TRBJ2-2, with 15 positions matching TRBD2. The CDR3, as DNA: TGTGCCAGCAGCTCCGGGACTAGCGGGAGGCGCCACCTTGATGGGGAGCTGTTTTTT. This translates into CASSSGTSGRRHLDGELFF. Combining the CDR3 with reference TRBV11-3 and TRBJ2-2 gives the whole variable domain EAGVVQSPRYKIIEKKQPVAFWCNPISGHNTLYWYLQNLGQGPELLIRYENEEAVDDSQLPKDRFSAERLKGVDSTLKIQPAELGDSAVYLCASSSGTSGRRHLDGELFFGEGSRLTVL.